These T cell receptor beta chains were read from a single sample in a study of CD8 T cells in Susac syndrome. TCRdb reanalysed the immunoSEQ multiplex PCR reads using MiXCR and keeps one entry per CDR3 protein. The sample includes 150,000 to 200,000 distinct CDR3 sequences, approximately 95% seen only once; the top ten take 0.09% to 0.1%. Sequenced sample: CD4+ T cells from PBMCs. These receptor sequences come from a human donor with multiple sclerosis. Both conserved end residues are part of each CDR3. The D gene is left open where the match is weak. Clone size is given for some rows only: seen once, a few or many times, or a class if the clone is expanded.

j_call,v_call,clone_size,d_call,cdr3_nt,cdr3_aa
TRBJ2-1,TRBV7-2,NA,NA,TGTGCCAGCAGCTTAATAGTCTACAATGAGCAGTTCTTC,CASSLIVYNEQFF
TRBJ1-2,TRBV2,NA,TRBD1,TGTGCCAGCAGCGGGGACAGGGTGTCCTATGGCTACACCTTC,CASSGDRVSYGYTF
TRBJ1-2,TRBV6-5,NA,TRBD1,TGTGCCAGCAGCCACAGGGGGCACGGCTACACCTTC,CASSHRGHGYTF
TRBJ2-6,TRBV7-2,NA,NA,TGTGCCAGCAGCTTCATTCACCGCGGAGGGGCCAACGTCCTGACTTTC,CASSFIHRGGANVLTF
TRBJ1-2,TRBV20-1,NA,TRBD1,TGCAGTGCTAGAGATCAAACAGGGACAGGAATGGTCTATGGCTACACCTTC,CSARDQTGTGMVYGYTF
TRBJ1-5,TRBV7-8,once,NA,TGTGCCAGCAGCCCGGTTACAGGACATCAGCCCCAGCATTTT,CASSPVTGHQPQHF
TRBJ1-1,TRBV6-5,NA,NA,TGTGCCAGCATTGACCGTAACACTGAAGCTTTCTTT,CASIDRNTEAFF
TRBJ2-7,TRBV30,NA,NA,TGTGCCTGGAGTAGGGGGTGGATCGAGCAGTACTTC,CAWSRGWIEQYF
TRBJ2-7,TRBV29-1,NA,NA,TGCAGCGTGATCCCAGGGGGGGCTAAAGGCGAGCAGTACTTC,CSVIPGGAKGEQYF
TRBJ1-1,TRBV29-1,NA,NA,TGCAGCGTCCGACGGTTGGACACTGAAGCTTTCTTT,CSVRRLDTEAFF
TRBJ1-5,TRBV12-3/TRBV12-4,NA,NA,TGTGCCAGCAGTTTAGGGCAGGGTCATCCGCCCCAGCATTTT,CASSLGQGHPPQHF
TRBJ2-7,TRBV27,once,TRBD2,TGTGCCAGCAGTCCCGGGACTAGCGGGGCCTACGAGCAGTACTTC,CASSPGTSGAYEQYF
TRBJ2-7,TRBV9,NA,NA,TGTGCCAGTACGAGGGGTGCGGGATGGACCTACGAGCAGTACTTC,CASTRGAGWTYEQYF
TRBJ1-1,TRBV27,once,NA,TGTGCCAGCAGTTTGAGGTGGGTCACTGAAGCTTTCTTT,CASSLRWVTEAFF
TRBJ1-1,TRBV7-2,NA,TRBD1,TGTGCCAGCAGAAGAGAACAGGGGTTGACTGAAGCTTTCTTT,CASRREQGLTEAFF
TRBJ1-2,TRBV12-3/TRBV12-4,once,NA,TGTGCCAGCAGTTTCAGGGGCAGCGGCTACACCTTC,CASSFRGSGYTF
TRBJ2-2,TRBV2,NA,NA,TGTGCCAGCAGTCCTGAGGCGGGACCCGGGGAGCTGTTTTTT,CASSPEAGPGELFF
TRBJ2-6,TRBV29-1,NA,NA,TGCAGCGTTGGGCAGGATGGGTCCAACGTCCTGACTTTC,CSVGQDGSNVLTF
TRBJ2-3,TRBV5-6,NA,NA,TGTGCCAGCAGCTCGCTCAGGGCCGACACAGATACGCAGTATTTT,CASSSLRADTDTQYF
TRBJ2-3,TRBV7-2,NA,NA,TGTGCCAGCAGCCTTTTCTCTGGGCGTGATACGCAGTATTTT,CASSLFSGRDTQYF
TRBJ1-2,TRBV19,NA,NA,TGTGCCAGTAGCCCCTGGTGGGGGGCCAGAGCTTATGGCTACACCTTC,CASSPWWGARAYGYTF
TRBJ2-2,TRBV10-2,NA,NA,TGCGCCAGCCTCGCGGGGAGTAGAAATACCGGGGAGCTGTTTTTT,CASLAGSRNTGELFF
TRBJ2-7,TRBV6-1,NA,NA,TGTGCCAGCAGGGGGTCCTACGAGCAGTACTTC,CASRGSYEQYF
TRBJ1-1,TRBV4-2,NA,NA,TGTGCCAGCAGCCAAGATCGTGGGGGCGGCACTGAAGCTTTCTTT,CASSQDRGGGTEAFF
TRBJ1-1,TRBV30,NA,NA,TGTGCCTGGAGTATATATAGTGGGGGAACTGAAGCTTTCTTT,CAWSIYSGGTEAFF
TRBJ1-2,TRBV12-3/TRBV12-4,NA,NA,TGTGCCAGCAGCCTGGGAGATTACTATGGCTACACCTTC,CASSLGDYYGYTF